This T cell receptor beta chain came from a study of blood T cell repertoires in COVID-19. Study overall: The analysed material was cDNA or gDNA that came from T cells, B-cell-depleted T cells, or PBMCs.

V gave up 0 bases and J gave up 1 base; unmatched junction bases: 6. The CDR3 is made up of 18 amino acids. In germline, CDR1 is SGHDT, CDR2 YYEEEE. Per the original methods: How many nucleated cells were present was estimated from reference gene primer amplification. Using immunoSEQ multiplex PCR, the repertoire was profiled, and TCRdb retains in-frame clones only, with some absent. V and J calls and clone size are those listed in that table; D and trimming were worked out from the DNA. The data hold about 69,000 clones, with 90% observed a single time. This TCR came from a man aged 45 to 65 with acute or convalescent COVID-19. This chain joins TRBV5-6 and TRBJ2-3; TRBD2 aligns across 12 bases. Sequencing input: peripheral blood. The CDR3 bases are TGTGCCAGCAGCTTGGGACTAGCGGGAGTGGCCCGCACAGATACGCAGTATTTT. This codes for CASSLGLAGVARTDTQYF.